This T cell receptor beta chain derives from a study of blood T cell repertoires in COVID-19. The ends were cut back, 0 bases at V and 4 bases at J, with 13 bases in the middle. This CDR3 spans 15 amino acids. CDR1 is SGHNT, CDR2 YYREEE, per germline (reference sequence). This clone was observed a handful of times. TCRdb's table, derived via immunoSEQ multiplex PCR, lists solely in-frame clones and lacks some. The sample contains about 160,000 clones, about four fifths of which appear only once. This receptor was obtained from a woman aged 55-75 years with COVID-19, enrolled during active disease. The sequencing sample was made of peripheral blood. The genes are TRBV5-4 and TRBJ1-2; no clear D gene. The CDR3 bases are TGTGCCAGCAGCTTGGAGGCCAGCTCGGGCTATGGCTACACCTTC. This translates into CASSLEASSGYGYTF. Complete variable domain (other parts from reference TRBV5-4 and TRBJ1-2): ETGVTQSPTHLIKTRGQQVTLRCSSQSGHNTVSWYQQALGQGPQFIFQYYREEENGRGNFPPRFSGLQFPNYSSELNVNALELDDSALYLCASSLEASSGYGYTFGSGTRLTVV.